This T cell receptor (beta chain) was identified in a study of control samples from healthy donors and cancer patients. Using immunoSEQ multiplex PCR, the repertoire was profiled, and TCRdb retains in-frame clones only, with some absent. The sample records roughly 180,000 clones, 75% to 95% being singletons. This clone came up once. Germline values: CDR1 SGHNT, CDR2 YYREEE (reference sequence). The CDR3 has 11 amino acids. The germline V and J ends were trimmed by 0 bases and 5 bases, with 1 base remaining between them. The receptor was isolated from a middle-aged woman in good health. The chain recombines TRBV5-4 with TRBJ2-3; D remains unclear. The sequenced material came from blood. Written as DNA, the CDR3 is TGTGCCAGCAGCTTGGGAGATACGCAGTATTTT. Translating gives CASSLGDTQYF.